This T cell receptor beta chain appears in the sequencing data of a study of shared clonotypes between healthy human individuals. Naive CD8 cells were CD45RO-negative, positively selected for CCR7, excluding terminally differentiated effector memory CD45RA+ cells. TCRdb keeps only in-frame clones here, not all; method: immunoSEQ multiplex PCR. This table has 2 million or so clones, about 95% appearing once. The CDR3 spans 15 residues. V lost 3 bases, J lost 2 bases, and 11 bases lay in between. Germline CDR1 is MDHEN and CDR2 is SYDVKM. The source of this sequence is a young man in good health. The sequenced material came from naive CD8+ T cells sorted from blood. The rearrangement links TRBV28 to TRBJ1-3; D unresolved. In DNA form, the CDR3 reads TGTGCCAGCAGTTTTCTGGGGATCACTGGAAACACCATATATTTT. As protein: CASSFLGITGNTIYF.